This TCR beta chain was captured in a study of blood T cell repertoires in COVID-19. This table comes from immunoSEQ multiplex PCR, and its TCRdb copy is limited to in-frame clones, with some not included. Of some 70,000 clones in the sample, 82% were seen once. The CDR3 has 14 amino acids. V lost 7 bases to trimming and J lost 4 bases; unmatched junction nucleotides: 7. Germline-derived CDR1 and CDR2 are ENHRY and SYGVKD. The chain joins TRBV10-3 to TRBJ2-3; TRBD2 matches at 8 bases. The clonotype comes from a man aged 55-75 years with acute or convalescent COVID-19. Sequencing was carried out using peripheral blood. The CDR3, as DNA: TGTGCCATCAAGGCCGGGAGGGGTGCAGATACGCAGTATTTT. Translation: CAIKAGRGADTQYF.